The rows below give T cell receptor beta chains drawn from one sample of a study of control samples from healthy donors and cancer patients. Profiled with immunoSEQ multiplex PCR; TCRdb holds only in-frame clones, not every one. There are 90,000 to 100,000 clones in the sample; 70% to 80% occur only once, and 10% to 13% lies in the top ten. The sequenced sample consisted of blood. The receptors were sampled from a woman in her thirties in good health. Both conserved end residues are part of each CDR3. D genes are given only for firm matches. Size values are once, few and many counts, or a class for expanded clones, and some rows have none.

DNA | CDR3 | J | size | D | V
TGTGCCAGCTATGGGCTGGATGAGCAGTTCTTC | CASYGLDEQFF | TRBJ2-1 | - | - | TRBV6-5
TGTGCCAGCAGGCGGACTAGCAATGAGCAGTTCTTC | CASRRTSNEQFF | TRBJ2-1 | once | TRBD2 | TRBV6-5
TGCAGCCTTGTCGATTTGGGCAGGAACACTGAAGCTTTCTTT | CSLVDLGRNTEAFF | TRBJ1-1 | few | - | TRBV29-1
TGTGCCAGCAGTCAACCGGGCTATCCCTACGAGCAGTACTTC | CASSQPGYPYEQYF | TRBJ2-7 | - | - | TRBV2
TGTGCCAGCAGCGGGAAGGAGACTGAAGCTTTCTTT | CASSGKETEAFF | TRBJ1-1 | few | - | TRBV7-8
TGTGCCAGTAGTCTTCTGGACAGTGACCTCGAAGCTTTCTTT | CASSLLDSDLEAFF | TRBJ1-1 | few | - | TRBV19
TGTGCCTGGAGTGTGAGAGAGACCCAGTACTTC | CAWSVRETQYF | TRBJ2-5 | - | - | TRBV30
TGTGCCAGCAGCCCAGGCGGGGAGGGAAACAATGAGCAGTTCTTC | CASSPGGEGNNEQFF | TRBJ2-1 | few | TRBD2 | TRBV5-6
TGTGCCAGTAGTAAGGGACAGTCCTACGAGCAGTACTTC | CASSKGQSYEQYF | TRBJ2-7 | - | TRBD1 | TRBV19
TGCGCCAGCAGCTTGGACAGGGCAGGGACTGAAGCTTTCTTT | CASSLDRAGTEAFF | TRBJ1-1 | - | - | TRBV5-1
TGTGCCAGCAGTGTGGGGGTCTATAATTCACCCCTCCACTTT | CASSVGVYNSPLHF | TRBJ1-6 | - | - | TRBV25-1
TGTGCCAGCAGCTTATCATCGGGACTAGCAGTGGAGACCCAGTACTTC | CASSLSSGLAVETQYF | TRBJ2-5 | - | TRBD2 | TRBV7-6
TGTGCCAGCACGGGAAGCACAGATACGCAGTATTTT | CASTGSTDTQYF | TRBJ2-3 | - | - | TRBV2
TGTGCCAGCAGCCAGGGACAGGGGGATGACGAGCAGTACTTC | CASSQGQGDDEQYF | TRBJ2-7 | - | TRBD1 | TRBV5-4